A selection of T cell receptor beta chains follows, all from one sample in a study of cytomegalovirus exposure and HLA in healthy donors. Using immunoSEQ multiplex PCR, the repertoire was profiled, and TCRdb retains in-frame clones only, with some absent. The sample has 55,000 to 65,000 clones; approximately 90% are singletons. Material: PBMCs. The origin of the receptors is a young man in good health and CMV-seronegative. Each CDR3 is given with its conserved first and last residue. The D gene is left open where the match is weak. Only some rows state a clone size, as once, few, many or a class for expanded clones.

TRBV25-1	TRBD1	once	TRBJ2-2	TGTGCCAGCAGCGGGACAGGGAAACCGAACACCGGGGAGCTGTTTTTT	CASSGTGKPNTGELFF
TRBV7-6	-	-	TRBJ2-1	TGTGCCAGCAGCTTAGATGGGAGGCGGTATGAGCAGTTCTTC	CASSLDGRRYEQFF
TRBV5-1	TRBD1	-	TRBJ2-7	TGCGCCAGCGGGACAGGGATTGGGGAGCAGTACTTC	CASGTGIGEQYF
TRBV28	TRBD1	-	TRBJ2-7	TGTGCCAGCAGTTCGACCCAGTCCGGGACAGGGGTTTCCTACGAGCAGTACTTC	CASSSTQSGTGVSYEQYF
TRBV10-2	TRBD2	-	TRBJ2-7	TGCGCCAGCAGTGAGTCCGGACTAGCGGGGGTTGGACCCATCTACGAGCAGTACTTC	CASSESGLAGVGPIYEQYF
TRBV7-7	TRBD2	-	TRBJ2-1	TGTGCTAGCAGCTACCTACCGGGACTAGCGGGAGTGGATGAGCAGTTCTTC	CASSYLPGLAGVDEQFF
TRBV5-1	TRBD2	-	TRBJ2-1	TGCGCCAGCAGTGCGAAGGGACTAGCGGCCCACAATGAGCAGTTCTTC	CASSAKGLAAHNEQFF
TRBV15	-	-	TRBJ2-7	TGTGCCACCAGCAGCGACAGGATGGGCTACGAGCAGTACTTC	CATSSDRMGYEQYF
TRBV2	TRBD2	-	TRBJ2-7	TGTGCCAGCAGTGAACGGCTAGCGGGAGCCCACGAGCAGTACTTC	CASSERLAGAHEQYF
TRBV4-2	-	-	TRBJ2-1	TGTGCCAGCAGCCTCCAACGCCTCGGGGGAGAGCAGTTCTTC	CASSLQRLGGEQFF
TRBV7-2	-	-	TRBJ1-5	TGTGCCAGCAGCTTAGTTTGGGGGGAGGGTCAGCCCCAGCATTTT	CASSLVWGEGQPQHF
TRBV28	TRBD1	-	TRBJ1-1	TGTGCCAGCAGTTACAGGGGGAACACTGAAGCTTTCTTT	CASSYRGNTEAFF
TRBV6-6	TRBD2	-	TRBJ2-1	TGTGCCAGCAGCCCAACTAGCGGGAGGGCCTTAGGTGAGCAGTTCTTC	CASSPTSGRALGEQFF
TRBV10-3	-	-	TRBJ1-1	TGTGCCATCAGTGATGGGCGCGGGGAAGCTTTCTTT	CAISDGRGEAFF
TRBV5-1	TRBD1	-	TRBJ2-5	TGCGCCAGCAGTCAGGGGGCTCGGGAGACCCAGTACTTC	CASSQGARETQYF
TRBV11-2	TRBD2	-	TRBJ2-1	TGTGCCAGCAGCTCCCTAGCGGGACCAACCTCCCAGGGGCACAATGAGCAGTTCTTC	CASSSLAGPTSQGHNEQFF
TRBV6-1	-	-	TRBJ1-2	TGTGCCAGCAGTGAAGCGGGCAGGGGCTATGGCTACACCTTC	CASSEAGRGYGYTF
TRBV6-5	TRBD2	-	TRBJ2-1	TGTGCCAGCAGTTTCAAGGGACTAGCTTTGAATGAGCAGTTCTTC	CASSFKGLALNEQFF
TRBV19	-	-	TRBJ1-3	TGTGCCAGTAGTATAGGCGCTGGAAACACCATATATTTT	CASSIGAGNTIYF
TRBV9	TRBD2	-	TRBJ2-3	TGTGCCAGCAGTTCTAGCGGGAGCACAGATACGCAGTATTTT	CASSSSGSTDTQYF
TRBV7-3	-	-	TRBJ2-5	TGTGCCAGCAGCTTAGGGCGACAGGAGACCCAGTACTTC	CASSLGRQETQYF
TRBV27	TRBD1	-	TRBJ2-7	TGTGCCAGCAGTTTGTCCGGGACAGGGTCCTACGAGCAGTACTTC	CASSLSGTGSYEQYF
TRBV28	-	-	TRBJ2-3	TGTGCCAGCAGCAGAAAGCCGGGACACTTGAATTTT	CASSRKPGHLNF
TRBV6-6	TRBD2	once	TRBJ2-1	TGTGCCAGCAGTTATAATGGCGGGAGGGCGCGGGAGCAGTTCTTC	CASSYNGGRAREQFF
TRBV6-5	-	-	TRBJ2-7	TGTGCCAGCAGTAAGGGGGACCCACCCTACGAGCAGTACTTC	CASSKGDPPYEQYF
TRBV7-3	-	-	TRBJ2-7	TGTGCCAGCAGCTTAACGTCAGGTGTCTACGAGAAGCAGTACTTC	CASSLTSGVYEKQYF
TRBV27	TRBD1	-	TRBJ2-5	TGTGCCAGCAGTCACGACAGGGGGCGGTTGGAGACCCAGTACTTC	CASSHDRGRLETQYF
TRBV19	TRBD1	-	TRBJ1-1	TGTGCCAGTAGTGTCACCGGGACAGGGGCTGAAGCTTTCTTT	CASSVTGTGAEAFF
TRBV4-1	TRBD1	-	TRBJ1-4	TGCGCCAGCAGCCAAGTAAAAAACCCCGTGCCGGGACAGGGAAATGAAAAACTGTTTTTT	CASSQVKNPVPGQGNEKLFF
TRBV18	TRBD1	once	TRBJ2-6	TGTGCCAGCTCACCAGACAGGGGGCTGGGGGCTGGGGCCAACGTCCTGACTTTC	CASSPDRGLGAGANVLTF
TRBV19	-	-	TRBJ1-5	TGTGCCAGTAGTATAATGCGGAGCAATCAGCCCCAGCATTTT	CASSIMRSNQPQHF
TRBV6-5	TRBD1	once	TRBJ2-5	TGTGCCAGCAGTCCCTTCAGGGGGGAGACCCAGTACTTC	CASSPFRGETQYF
TRBV6-1	TRBD1	-	TRBJ2-4	TGTGCCAGCAGTTCACAGGGGTCGTCCAAAAACATTCAGTACTTC	CASSSQGSSKNIQYF
TRBV5-1	TRBD2	few	TRBJ2-1	TGCGCCAGCAGCGATTTGGTAGCGGGCCGTGAGCAGTTCTTC	CASSDLVAGREQFF
TRBV5-6	-	once	TRBJ2-1	TGTGCCAGCACCCCGACCGGGACTCCGAATGAGCAGTTCTTC	CASTPTGTPNEQFF
TRBV7-9	TRBD2	-	TRBJ2-1	TGTGCCAGCAGCCCTGCAGAAGGGAGGGCCTATGAGCAGTTCTTC	CASSPAEGRAYEQFF
TRBV6-1	-	once	TRBJ2-1	TGTGCCAGCAGCCTTTCGCCGGGAGTGAGGAATGAGCAGTTCTTC	CASSLSPGVRNEQFF
TRBV29-1	TRBD2	-	TRBJ2-3	TGCAGCGTTGAAGATCCGGGACTAGCGGGAGGGCGAGATACGCAGTATTTT	CSVEDPGLAGGRDTQYF
TRBV27	TRBD2	-	TRBJ2-3	TGTGCCAGCAGTTTAGAGCGGGAGGGCCCCACAGATACGCAGTATTTT	CASSLEREGPTDTQYF
TRBV5-1	-	-	TRBJ2-7	TGCGCCAGCAGCTTGGTAGTATCGCCCTATGAGCAGTACTTC	CASSLVVSPYEQYF
TRBV6-1	-	-	TRBJ2-1	TGTGCCAGCAGTGAGAACGGGAGCAATGAGCAGTTCTTC	CASSENGSNEQFF
TRBV28	TRBD1	-	TRBJ1-5	TGTGCCAGCCAGGGGGTGAATAGCAATCAGCCCCAGCATTTT	CASQGVNSNQPQHF
TRBV6-6	TRBD1	-	TRBJ1-5	TGTGCCAGCAGGACGGGACAGGGGAATCAGCCCCAGCATTTT	CASRTGQGNQPQHF
TRBV28	TRBD2	-	TRBJ2-7	TGTGCCAGCAGTTTTCTCTATTCAGCGGGAGGGCCGTTGGGGTACGAGCAGTACTTC	CASSFLYSAGGPLGYEQYF
TRBV27	TRBD1	few	TRBJ2-7	TGTGCCAGCAGTCCCGGGACAGGGTTCCACGAGCAGTACTTC	CASSPGTGFHEQYF
TRBV28	TRBD2	-	TRBJ2-1	TGTGCCAGCAGCCCGACTAGCGGGGTGGGCTATGAGCAGTTCTTC	CASSPTSGVGYEQFF
TRBV7-2	TRBD2	-	TRBJ2-7	TGTGCCAGCAGCTTGCAAGGGACTAGCGGGAACGAGCGCCCCTACGAGCAGTACTTC	CASSLQGTSGNERPYEQYF
TRBV28	TRBD2	-	TRBJ2-1	TGTGCCAGCAGCACCCCTAGCGGGGGATACAATGAGCAGTTCTTC	CASSTPSGGYNEQFF
TRBV30	TRBD1	-	TRBJ1-3	TGTGCCTGGACGCAGGGGGGAAGGGCTGGAAACACCATATATTTT	CAWTQGGRAGNTIYF
TRBV29-1	-	once	TRBJ2-3	TGCAGCGTTGGGACAGGAGGGGATACGCAGTATTTT	CSVGTGGDTQYF
TRBV5-1	-	-	TRBJ2-1	TGCGCCAGCAGCTTCCCCCAAAAACCTCAGGGCAAGCAGTTCTTC	CASSFPQKPQGKQFF
TRBV6-6	TRBD2	-	TRBJ2-5	TGTGCCAGCAGTTACCGCGGGGGGGGACAAGAGACCCAGTACTTC	CASSYRGGGQETQYF